The next 3 T cell receptor beta chains were all read from a single sample in a study of Ad26.COV2.S vaccination and SARS-CoV-2 variants. Some clones are missing from TCRdb's copy, which holds only in-frame ones; the method was immunoSEQ multiplex PCR. This sample has fewer than 900,000 clones; more than 80% occur once, and the top ten carry approximately 1.5%. Treatment reported: roughly 19 received Ad26.COV2.S at low or high dose, single or two shots; 5 received placebo; per-sample allocation not given. Repertoires come from day 63 after the first vaccine or placebo injection. Sample: peripheral blood, taken in a trial of Ad26.COV2.S vaccine versus placebo. Every receptor here comes from a person aged 18-60 years who received the Ad26.COV2.S COVID-19 vaccine or a placebo.

The chain links TRBV5-6 to TRBJ1-2; TRBD1 is a possible D gene (5 bases). The CDR3 consists of 15 residues. Looked up from germline, CDR1 is SGHDT and CDR2 is YYEEEE. V was trimmed by 0 bases and J by 4 bases, leaving 13 bases between them. CDR3 sequence reads: CASSLVPGSAYGYTF. The CDR3 bases are TGTGCCAGCAGCTTGGTCCCAGGGAGTGCCTATGGCTACACCTTC.

The J gene is TRBJ2-3, the V gene TRBV3-1 (or the pseudogene TRBV3-2); 7 bases agree with TRBD2. This CDR3 contains 15 residues. Trimming cost V 3 bases and J 3 bases; bases outside gene matches: 6. The germline gives CDR1 LGHDT, CDR2 YNNKEL (reference sequence). Written as DNA, the CDR3 is TGTGCCAGCAGCCAGCGAGCGGGACGGACAGATACGCAGTATTTT. Translation: CASSQRAGRTDTQYF.

The genes are TRBV7-8 and TRBJ1-6; possibly TRBD1 for D (6 bases). Germline CDR1 and CDR2: SGHVS and FQNEAQ. Trimming took off 0 bases at V and 7 bases at J, with 10 bases between the two ends. The CDR3 sequence is 15 residues long. The chain's CDR3 is CASSLAAGENSPLHF. Here the CDR3 DNA reads TGTGCCAGCAGCTTAGCGGCAGGGGAAAATTCACCCCTCCACTTT.